One and the same sample provided the 13 T cell receptor beta chains below, sequenced in a study of blood T cell repertoires in COVID-19 (dated by TCRdb to between 2020 and 2021). Libraries were built with the immunoSEQ multiplex PCR assay. The immuneACCESS repertoire file appears here via TCRdb, limited to in-frame rearrangements. These files lack a portion of the clones; in checked studies, under half of the deficit traces to unresolved V genes, and the cause of the others is not known. For this sample the table gives hundreds of thousands of clones, of which about 88% were detected only once. The ten largest clones add up to approximately 9.4% of the sample. Input material: PBMCs or T cells enriched from blood (not recorded which). The receptors originated from a woman between 35 and 50 years old who had recovered from COVID-19.

Only one count was recorded for this clone. The chain couples TRBV4-2 to TRBJ1-3; D remains ambiguous. There are 15 residues in the CDR3. With 1 base removed from V and 0 bases from J, the gap between germline ends came to 7 bases. In germline, CDR1 is LGHNA, CDR2 YNFKEQ. The CDR3 nucleotides read TGTGCCAGCAGCCAAGTTGCAGGCTCTGGAAACACCATATATTTT. Its translation: CASSQVAGSGNTIYF.

The V gene is TRBV6-5, the J gene TRBJ2-2; D not resolved. The length of the CDR3 is 13 residues. The V and J ends lost 6 bases and 6 bases respectively, with 11 bases between them. Germline V gene data show CDR1 as MNHEY and CDR2 as SVGAGI. The CDR3 here is CASSPTGPGELFF. CDR3 in DNA: TGTGCCAGCAGCCCGACGGGTCCCGGGGAGCTGTTTTTT.

The chain combines TRBV2 with TRBJ1-2, with 8 bases matching TRBD1. V trimming: 6 bases; J trimming: 8 bases; junction bases outside the gene matches: 8. The CDR3 sequence is 13 residues long. Germline V gene data show CDR1 as SNHLY and CDR2 as FYNNEI. The chain's CDR3 is CASSEDRELGYTF. In nucleotides, the CDR3 is TGTGCCAGCAGCGAGGACAGGGAGTTAGGCTACACCTTC. The full variable domain, completed using reference TRBV2 and TRBJ1-2, is EPEVTQTPSHQVTQMGQEVILRCVPISNHLYFYWYRQILGQKVEFLVSFYNNEISEKSEIFDDQFSVERPDGSNFTLKIRSTKLEDSAMYFCASSEDRELGYTFGSGTRLTVV.

J is TRBJ2-1 and V is TRBV6-5; D not resolved. CDR1 is MNHEY and CDR2 is SVGAGI in the germline V gene. Trimming pared 5 bases from V and 5 bases from J, leaving 13 bases between. This CDR3 is built from 14 residues. In DNA form, the CDR3 reads TGTGCCAGCAGTACCATGTTAGCCCACAATGAGCAGTTCTTC. It codes for CASSTMLAHNEQFF.

The V call is TRBV3-1 (or the pseudogene TRBV3-2), the J call TRBJ2-3; perhaps TRBD2 as D (5 bases). Trimming pared 8 bases from V and 0 bases from J, leaving 15 bases between. Germline V lookup: CDR1 LGHDT, CDR2 YNNKEL (reference sequence). The CDR3 consists of 15 residues. CDR3 coding DNA: TGTGCCAGCTCGGGGTGCCTGACTAGCACAGATACGCAGTATTTT. This codes for CASSGCLTSTDTQYF.

The rearrangement links TRBV4-3 to TRBJ2-7; a weak D match, TRBD2 (6 bases). Trimming removed 0 bases at V and 4 bases at J, with 16 bases between. CDR1 LGHNA and CDR2 YSLEER come from the germline V gene. This CDR3 spans 16 amino acids. The CDR3 loop reads CASSQDRSGWHYEQYF. The CDR3 DNA reads TGCGCCAGCAGCCAAGATCGAAGCGGGTGGCATTACGAGCAGTACTTC.

V is TRBV4-1 and J is TRBJ2-7, with a possible D match to TRBD2 (5 bases). The V end lost 0 bases, the J end lost 2 bases, and 14 bases lay between the germline ends. In germline, CDR1 is MGHRA, CDR2 YSYEKL. CDR3 length: 16 amino acids. The CDR3 region has the DNA TGCGCCAGCAGCCAAGACTTTAGCGAGGGCGCCTACGAGCAGTACTTC. It yields the protein CASSQDFSEGAYEQYF.

The CDR3 spells CASRPDSDYGYTF. As DNA, the CDR3 is TGTGCCAGCAGACCTGACTCGGACTATGGCTACACCTTC. This chain links TRBV28 with TRBJ1-2, with unresolved D. The CDR3 length is 13 residues. V lost 6 bases and J 3 bases, leaving 11 bases between the germline ends. Germline CDR1 reads MDHEN; CDR2 reads SYDVKM.

This chain joins TRBV5-6 and TRBJ2-7, with 9 positions matching TRBD1. This CDR3 contains 14 residues. Germline loops: CDR1 SGHDT, CDR2 YYEEEE. The V gene end was trimmed by 3 bases and the J gene end by 4 bases; junction bases not matched to a gene: 5. The CDR3 nucleotides are TGTGCCAGCAGCTGGGGACAGGGCGTATACGAGCAGTACTTC. It yields the protein CASSWGQGVYEQYF.

The gene calls are TRBV15 and TRBJ2-4; possible D gene TRBD1, 6 bases. V lost 1 base to trimming and J lost 8 bases, with 9 bases between them. CDR1 LNHNV and CDR2 YYDKDF come from the germline V gene (reference sequence). The CDR3 covers 13 residues. The CDR3 DNA follows: TGTGCCACCAGCAGAGTACAGGGATACATTCAGTACTTC. The encoded protein is CATSRVQGYIQYF.

This clone has at least ten counts. The chain carries TRBV5-4 and TRBJ2-2, with TRBD2 matching 7 bases. Germline V gene lookup returns CDR1 SGHNT and CDR2 YYREEE (reference sequence). Trimming at V came to 7 bases and at J to 7 bases, leaving 7 bases not matched to a gene. This CDR3 region has 13 residues. CDR3 DNA sequence: TGTGCCAGCGCGGGAGTCCTTGACGGGGAGCTGTTTTTT. Protein sequence: CASAGVLDGELFF. The variable domain in full, with the rest retrieved from reference TRBV5-4 and TRBJ2-2, is ETGVTQSPTHLIKTRGQQVTLRCSSQSGHNTVSWYQQALGQGPQFIFQYYREEENGRGNFPPRFSGLQFPNYSSELNVNALELDDSALYLCASAGVLDGELFFGEGSRLTVL.

V is TRBV29-1 and J is TRBJ2-1; D is unresolved. Germline V gene data show CDR1 as SQVTM and CDR2 as ANQGSEA. V lost 2 bases and J 9 bases, leaving 11 bases between the germline ends. The CDR3 is made up of 12 amino acids. The CDR3 reads CSVEPFPSEQFF. CDR3 bases: TGCAGCGTTGAACCCTTCCCCAGTGAGCAGTTCTTC.

The chain combines TRBV19 with TRBJ1-1, with 11 nucleotides matching TRBD1. V lost 6 bases, J lost 5 bases, and 5 bases stayed unmatched. Per germline, CDR1 LNHDA and CDR2 SQIVND (reference sequence). The CDR3 extends over 14 amino acids. CDR3 region: CASRLGQGETEAFF. The CDR3 DNA reads as TGTGCCAGTAGACTGGGACAGGGGGAAACTGAAGCTTTCTTT.